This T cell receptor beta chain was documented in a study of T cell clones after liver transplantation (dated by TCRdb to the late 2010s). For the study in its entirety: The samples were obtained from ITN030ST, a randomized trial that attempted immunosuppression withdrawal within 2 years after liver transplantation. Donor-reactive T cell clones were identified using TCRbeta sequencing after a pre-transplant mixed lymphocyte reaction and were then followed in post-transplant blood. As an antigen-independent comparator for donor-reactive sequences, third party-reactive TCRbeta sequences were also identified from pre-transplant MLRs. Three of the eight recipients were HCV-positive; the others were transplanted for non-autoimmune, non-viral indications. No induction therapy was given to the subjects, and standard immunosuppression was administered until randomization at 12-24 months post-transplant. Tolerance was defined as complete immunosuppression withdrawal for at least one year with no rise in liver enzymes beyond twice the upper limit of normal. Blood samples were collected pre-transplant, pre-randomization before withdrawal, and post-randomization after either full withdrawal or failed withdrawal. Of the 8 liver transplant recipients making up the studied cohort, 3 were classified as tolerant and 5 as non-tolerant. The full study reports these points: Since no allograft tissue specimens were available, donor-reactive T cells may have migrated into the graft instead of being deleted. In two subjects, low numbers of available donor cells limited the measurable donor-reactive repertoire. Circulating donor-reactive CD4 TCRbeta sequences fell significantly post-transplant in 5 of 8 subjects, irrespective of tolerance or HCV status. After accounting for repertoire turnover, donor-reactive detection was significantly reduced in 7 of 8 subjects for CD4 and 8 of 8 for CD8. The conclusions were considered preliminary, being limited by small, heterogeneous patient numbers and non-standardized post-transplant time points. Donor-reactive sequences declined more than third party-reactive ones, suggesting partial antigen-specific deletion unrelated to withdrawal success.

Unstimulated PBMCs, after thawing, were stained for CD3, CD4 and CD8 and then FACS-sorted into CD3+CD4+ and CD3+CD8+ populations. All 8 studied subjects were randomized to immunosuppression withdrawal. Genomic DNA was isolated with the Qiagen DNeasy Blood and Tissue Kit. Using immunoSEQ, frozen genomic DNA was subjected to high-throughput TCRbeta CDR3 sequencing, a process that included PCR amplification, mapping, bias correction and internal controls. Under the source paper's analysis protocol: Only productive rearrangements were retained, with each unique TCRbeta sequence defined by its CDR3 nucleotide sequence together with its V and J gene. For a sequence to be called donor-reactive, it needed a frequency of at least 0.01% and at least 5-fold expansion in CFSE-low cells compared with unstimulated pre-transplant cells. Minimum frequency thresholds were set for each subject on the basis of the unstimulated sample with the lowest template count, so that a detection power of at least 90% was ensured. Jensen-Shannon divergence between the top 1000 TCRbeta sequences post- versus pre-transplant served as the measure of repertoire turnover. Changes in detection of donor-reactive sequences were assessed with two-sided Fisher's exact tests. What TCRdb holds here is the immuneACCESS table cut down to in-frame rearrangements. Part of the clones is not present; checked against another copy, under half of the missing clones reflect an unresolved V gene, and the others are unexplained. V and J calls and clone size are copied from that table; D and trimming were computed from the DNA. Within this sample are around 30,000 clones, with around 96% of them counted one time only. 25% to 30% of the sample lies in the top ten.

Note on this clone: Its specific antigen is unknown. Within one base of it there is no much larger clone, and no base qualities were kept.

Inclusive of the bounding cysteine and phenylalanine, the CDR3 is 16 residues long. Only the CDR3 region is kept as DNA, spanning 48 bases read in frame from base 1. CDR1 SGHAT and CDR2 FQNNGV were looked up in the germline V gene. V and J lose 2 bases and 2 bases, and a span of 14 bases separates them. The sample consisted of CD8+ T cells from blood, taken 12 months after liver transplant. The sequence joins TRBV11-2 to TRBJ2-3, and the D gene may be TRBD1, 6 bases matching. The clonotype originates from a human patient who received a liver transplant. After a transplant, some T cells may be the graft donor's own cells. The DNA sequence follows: TGTGCCAGCAGCTTAAGGGGGAGAGGCGACACAGATACGCAGTATTTT. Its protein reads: CASSLRGRGDTDTQYF.